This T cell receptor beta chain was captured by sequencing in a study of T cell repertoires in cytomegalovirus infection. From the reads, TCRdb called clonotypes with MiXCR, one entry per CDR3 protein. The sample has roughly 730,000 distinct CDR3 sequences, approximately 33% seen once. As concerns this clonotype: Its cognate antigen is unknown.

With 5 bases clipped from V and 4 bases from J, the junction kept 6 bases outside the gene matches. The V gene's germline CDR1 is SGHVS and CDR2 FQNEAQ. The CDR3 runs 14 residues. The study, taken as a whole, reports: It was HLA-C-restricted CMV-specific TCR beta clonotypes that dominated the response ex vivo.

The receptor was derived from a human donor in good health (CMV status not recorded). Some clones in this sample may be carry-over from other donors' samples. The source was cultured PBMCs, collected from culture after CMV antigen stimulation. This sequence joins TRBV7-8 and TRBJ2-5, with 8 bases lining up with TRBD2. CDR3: CASSAGRVLETQYF. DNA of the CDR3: TGTGCCAGCAGCGCCGGGAGGGTTCTAGAGACCCAGTACTTC.